What follows are 5 T cell receptor beta chains derived from one specimen sequenced in a study of blood T cell repertoires in COVID-19. TCRdb's table, derived via immunoSEQ multiplex PCR, lists solely in-frame clones and lacks some. The sample contains about 82,000 clones, 65% to 85% of which appear only once. Specimen: peripheral blood. Receptor source: an older woman with acute or convalescent COVID-19.

The rearrangement joins TRBV4-3 to TRBJ2-2; TRBD2 matches 7 bases. The germline gives CDR1 LGHNA, CDR2 YSLEER. CDR3 length: 18 amino acids. V was clipped by 0 bases and J by 1 base; unmatched bases: 8. This CDR3 is CASSQDGPAGKNTGELFF. CDR3 coding DNA: TGCGCCAGCAGCCAAGATGGCCCAGCGGGGAAGAACACCGGGGAGCTGTTTTTT.

This clone was detected a few times. The V gene is TRBV11-2, the J gene TRBJ2-3, with 15 bases fitting TRBD2. Germline CDR1 and CDR2: SGHAT and FQNNGV. There are 17 residues in the CDR3. V lost 6 bases, J lost 2 bases, and 6 bases stayed unmatched. CDR3 nucleotide sequence: TGTGCCAGCAGGGGACTAGCGGGAGGAGTATACACAGATACGCAGTATTTT. Translation gives CASRGLAGGVYTDTQYF.

This chain uses TRBV7-2 with TRBJ2-7, with 10 bases identical to TRBD2. CDR3 size: 16 residues. The V segment lost 4 bases and the J segment 4 bases; nucleotides outside the gene matches: 10. CDR1 is SGHTA and CDR2 is FQGNSA in the germline V gene. The CDR3 DNA sequence: TGTGCCAGCAGCTCGGGTAGCGGGGGGCTGTTATACGAGCAGTACTTC. This gives the protein CASSSGSGGLLYEQYF.

The chain combines TRBV11-3 with TRBJ2-7; D possibly corresponds to TRBD2 (5 bases). Trimming removed 5 bases from V and 4 bases from J, with 12 bases in between. The length of the CDR3 is 13 residues. Germline V gene lookup returns CDR1 SGHNT and CDR2 YENEEA. CDR3 in DNA: TGTGCCAGCAGCCCATATACGGGGTACGAGCAGTACTTC. Its protein is CASSPYTGYEQYF.

About this clone: This same CDR3 is encoded by further DNA sequences in the sample. Written as DNA, the CDR3 is TGCGCCAGCAGCCAGGGGACAGGGAACCAGCCCCAGCATTTT. Its protein product is CASSQGTGNQPQHF. J is TRBJ1-5 and V is TRBV5-1; TRBD1 agrees at 9 bases. The CDR3 is 14 amino acids. The V segment lost 4 bases and the J segment 7 bases; nucleotides outside the gene matches: 6. Germline-derived CDR1 and CDR2 are SGHRS and YFSETQ.